This T cell receptor (beta chain) was documented in a study of blood T cell repertoires in COVID-19. Two consecutive negative NP/OP PCR tests, clearance, or resolved symptoms defined Cohort 3 recovery. Here immunoSEQ multiplex PCR was the method, and the copy in TCRdb shows in-frame clones only, minus some. This sample has around 120,000 clones; 86% occur once, and the top ten carry 2.3%. Germline V gene lookup returns CDR1 SGHTA and CDR2 FQGNSA. The CDR3 spans 15 residues. Trimming removed 2 bases from V and 1 base from J, with 9 bases in between. The chain is built from TRBV7-2 and TRBJ1-5; D might be TRBD1 (5 bases). The receptor's source is a woman aged 50 to 60 who had recovered from COVID-19. Specimen: PBMCs or T cells enriched from blood (not recorded which). The CDR3 spells CASSLSGISNQPQHF. CDR3 in DNA: TGTGCCAGCAGCTTATCAGGGATAAGCAATCAGCCCCAGCATTTT.